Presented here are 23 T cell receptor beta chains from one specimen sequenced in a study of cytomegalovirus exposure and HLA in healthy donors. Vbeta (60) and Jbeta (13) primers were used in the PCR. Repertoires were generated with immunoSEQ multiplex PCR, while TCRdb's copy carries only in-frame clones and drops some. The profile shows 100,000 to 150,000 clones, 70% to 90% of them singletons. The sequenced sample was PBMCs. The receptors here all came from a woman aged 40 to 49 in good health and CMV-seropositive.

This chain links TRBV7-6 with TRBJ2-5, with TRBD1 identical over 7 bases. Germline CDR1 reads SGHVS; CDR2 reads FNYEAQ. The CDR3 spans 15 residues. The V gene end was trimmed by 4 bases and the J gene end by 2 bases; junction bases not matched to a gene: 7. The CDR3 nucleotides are TGTGCCAGCAGCTACAGACAGGGCCGTCAAGAGACCCAGTACTTC. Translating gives CASSYRQGRQETQYF.

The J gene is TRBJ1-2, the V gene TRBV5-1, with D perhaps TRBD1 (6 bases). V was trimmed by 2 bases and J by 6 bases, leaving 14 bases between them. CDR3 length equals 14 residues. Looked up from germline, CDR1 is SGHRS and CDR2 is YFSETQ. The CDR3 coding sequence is TGCGCCAGCAGCTTATCCCCTGGGGGCGATGGCTACACCTTC. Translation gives CASSLSPGGDGYTF.

The CDR3 bases are TGTGCCAGCAGCCGCGGGACTAGCGAGACCTACGAGCAGTACTTC. Residues: CASSRGTSETYEQYF. The chain employs TRBV5-6 and TRBJ2-7; 10 nucleotides align to TRBD2. This CDR3 spans 15 amino acids. J lost 2 bases, V lost 4 bases, and 6 bases had no gene match. Germline V gene data show CDR1 as SGHDT and CDR2 as YYEEEE. Supplemented by reference TRBV5-6 and TRBJ2-7, the full variable domain reads DAGVTQSPTHLIKTRGQQVTLRCSPKSGHDTVSWYQQALGQGPQFIFQYYEEEERQRGNFPDRFSGHQFPNYSSELNVNALLLGDSALYLCASSRGTSETYEQYFGPGTRLTVT.

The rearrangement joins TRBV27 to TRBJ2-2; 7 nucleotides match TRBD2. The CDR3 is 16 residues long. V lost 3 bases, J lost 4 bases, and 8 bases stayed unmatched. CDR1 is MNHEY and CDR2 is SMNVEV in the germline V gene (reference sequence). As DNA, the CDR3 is TGTGCCAGCAGTTTCCCCTACGGGAGGTTCACCGGGGAGCTGTTTTTT. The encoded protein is CASSFPYGRFTGELFF.

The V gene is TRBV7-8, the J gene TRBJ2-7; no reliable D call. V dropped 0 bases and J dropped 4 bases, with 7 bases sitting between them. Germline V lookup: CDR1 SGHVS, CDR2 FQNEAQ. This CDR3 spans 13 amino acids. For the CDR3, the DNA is TGTGCCAGCAGCTTAGCCACAACATACGAGCAGTACTTC. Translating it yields CASSLATTYEQYF.

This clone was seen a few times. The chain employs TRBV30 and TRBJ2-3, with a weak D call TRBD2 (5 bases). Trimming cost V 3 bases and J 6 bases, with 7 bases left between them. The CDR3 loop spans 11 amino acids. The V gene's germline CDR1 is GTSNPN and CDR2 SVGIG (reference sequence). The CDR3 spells CAWRPGDTQYF. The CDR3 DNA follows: TGTGCCTGGAGGCCGGGGGATACGCAGTATTTT.

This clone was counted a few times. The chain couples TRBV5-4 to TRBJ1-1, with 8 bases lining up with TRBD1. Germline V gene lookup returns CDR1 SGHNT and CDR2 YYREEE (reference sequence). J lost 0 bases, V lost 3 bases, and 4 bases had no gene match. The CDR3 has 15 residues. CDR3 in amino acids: CASSSRTGMNTEAFF. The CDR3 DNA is TGTGCCAGCAGCTCCAGGACAGGGATGAACACTGAAGCTTTCTTT.

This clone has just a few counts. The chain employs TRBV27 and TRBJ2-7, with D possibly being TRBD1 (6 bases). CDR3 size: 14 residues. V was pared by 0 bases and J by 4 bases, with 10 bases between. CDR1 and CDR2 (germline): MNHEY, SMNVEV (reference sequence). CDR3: CASSLSGTSYEQYF. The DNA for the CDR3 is TGTGCCAGCAGTTTATCAGGGACATCGTACGAGCAGTACTTC.

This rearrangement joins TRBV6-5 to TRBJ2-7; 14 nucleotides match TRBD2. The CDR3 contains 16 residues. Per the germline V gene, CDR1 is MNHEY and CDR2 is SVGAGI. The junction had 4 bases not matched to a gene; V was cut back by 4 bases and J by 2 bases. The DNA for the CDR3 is TGTGCCAGCAGTTCGGGACTAGCGGGGGCTGCCTACGAGCAGTACTTC. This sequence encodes CASSSGLAGAAYEQYF.

CDR3 in amino acids: CAWSIRTISTDTQYF. For the CDR3, the DNA is TGTGCCTGGAGTATAAGGACAATTAGCACAGATACGCAGTATTTT. J is TRBJ2-3 and V is TRBV30; D is possibly TRBD1 (5 bases). Between the trimmed V and J ends, which lost 2 bases and 0 bases, there was a span of 12 bases. The CDR3 contains 15 residues. In germline, CDR1 is GTSNPN, CDR2 SVGIG (reference sequence).

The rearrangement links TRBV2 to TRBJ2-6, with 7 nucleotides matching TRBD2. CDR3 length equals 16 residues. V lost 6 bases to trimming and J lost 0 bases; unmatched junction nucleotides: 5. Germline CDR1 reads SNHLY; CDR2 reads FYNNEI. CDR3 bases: TGTGCCAGCAGACGGACGGGAGGCTCTGGGGCCAACGTCCTGACTTTC. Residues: CASRRTGGSGANVLTF. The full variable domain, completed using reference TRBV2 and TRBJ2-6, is EPEVTQTPSHQVTQMGQEVILRCVPISNHLYFYWYRQILGQKVEFLVSFYNNEISEKSEIFDDQFSVERPDGSNFTLKIRSTKLEDSAMYFCASRRTGGSGANVLTFGAGSRLTVL.

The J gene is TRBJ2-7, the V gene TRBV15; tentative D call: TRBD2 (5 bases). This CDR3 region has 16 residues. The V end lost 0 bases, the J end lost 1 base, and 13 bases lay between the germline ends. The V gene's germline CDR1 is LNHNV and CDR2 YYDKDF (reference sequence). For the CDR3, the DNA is TGTGCCACCAGCAGAGATCGGGGTCAACAATCCTACGAGCAGTACTTC. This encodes CATSRDRGQQSYEQYF. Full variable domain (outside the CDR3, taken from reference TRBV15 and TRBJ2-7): DAMVIQNPRYQVTQFGKPVTLSCSQTLNHNVMYWYQQKSSQAPKLLFHYYDKDFNNEADTPDNFQSRRPNTSFCFLDIRSPGLGDTAMYLCATSRDRGQQSYEQYFGPGTRLTVT.

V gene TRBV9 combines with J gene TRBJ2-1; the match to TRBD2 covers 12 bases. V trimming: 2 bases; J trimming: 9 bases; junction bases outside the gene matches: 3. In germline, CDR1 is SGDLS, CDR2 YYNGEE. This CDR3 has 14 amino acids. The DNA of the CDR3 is TGTGCCAGCAGCGTGACTAGCGGGGGCACTGAGCAGTTCTTC. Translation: CASSVTSGGTEQFF.

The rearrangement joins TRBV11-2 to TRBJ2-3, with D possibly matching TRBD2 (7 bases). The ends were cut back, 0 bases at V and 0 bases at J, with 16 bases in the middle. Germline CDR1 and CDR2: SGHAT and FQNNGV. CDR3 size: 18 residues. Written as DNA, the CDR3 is TGTGCCAGCAGCTTAGATGTTAGGGGGGGGACTAGCACAGATACGCAGTATTTT. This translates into CASSLDVRGGTSTDTQYF.

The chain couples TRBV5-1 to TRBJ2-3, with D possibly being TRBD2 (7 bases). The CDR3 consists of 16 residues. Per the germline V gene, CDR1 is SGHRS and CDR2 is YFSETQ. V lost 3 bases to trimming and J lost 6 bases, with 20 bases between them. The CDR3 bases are TGCGCCAGCAGCTCACCTGGGGGGGCTTCTTCGGATACGCAGTATTTT. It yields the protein CASSSPGGASSDTQYF. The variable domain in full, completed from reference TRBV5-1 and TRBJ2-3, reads KAGVTQTPRYLIKTRGQQVTLSCSPISGHRSVSWYQQTPGQGLQFLFEYFSETQRNKGNFPGRFSGRQFSNSRSEMNVSTLELGDSALYLCASSSPGGASSDTQYFGPGTRLTVL.

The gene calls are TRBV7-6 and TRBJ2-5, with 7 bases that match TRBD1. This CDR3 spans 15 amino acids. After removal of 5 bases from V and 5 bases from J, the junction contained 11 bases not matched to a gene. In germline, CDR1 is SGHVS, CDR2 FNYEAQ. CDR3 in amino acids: CASSAQTGYAETQYF. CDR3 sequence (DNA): TGTGCCAGCAGCGCACAGACAGGGTACGCGGAGACCCAGTACTTC.

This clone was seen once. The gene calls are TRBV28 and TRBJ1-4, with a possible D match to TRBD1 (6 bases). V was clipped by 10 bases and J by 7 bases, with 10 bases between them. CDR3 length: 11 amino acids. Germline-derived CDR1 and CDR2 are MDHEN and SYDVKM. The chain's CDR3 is CATLGGEKLFF. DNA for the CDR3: TGTGCCACTCTAGGGGGTGAAAAACTGTTTTTT.

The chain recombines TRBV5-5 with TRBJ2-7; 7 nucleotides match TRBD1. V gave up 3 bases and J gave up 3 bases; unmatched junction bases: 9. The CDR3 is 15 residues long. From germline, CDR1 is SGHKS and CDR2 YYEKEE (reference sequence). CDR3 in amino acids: CASSSQGQRSYEQYF. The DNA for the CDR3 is TGTGCCAGCAGCTCCCAGGGACAGAGGAGCTACGAGCAGTACTTC.

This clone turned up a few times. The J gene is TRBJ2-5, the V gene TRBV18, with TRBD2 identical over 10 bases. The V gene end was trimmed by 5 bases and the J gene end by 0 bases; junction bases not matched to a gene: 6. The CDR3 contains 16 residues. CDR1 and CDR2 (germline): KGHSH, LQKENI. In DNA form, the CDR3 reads TGTGCCAGCTCAAACCAGCGGGGGGGTAACCAAGAGACCCAGTACTTC. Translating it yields CASSNQRGGNQETQYF.

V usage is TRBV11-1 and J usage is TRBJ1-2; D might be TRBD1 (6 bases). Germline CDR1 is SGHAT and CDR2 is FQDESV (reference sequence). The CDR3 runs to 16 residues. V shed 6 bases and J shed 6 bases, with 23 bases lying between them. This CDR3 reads CASRRNIQGFIDGYTF. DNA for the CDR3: TGTGCCAGCAGACGCAATATTCAGGGGTTTATCGATGGCTACACCTTC.

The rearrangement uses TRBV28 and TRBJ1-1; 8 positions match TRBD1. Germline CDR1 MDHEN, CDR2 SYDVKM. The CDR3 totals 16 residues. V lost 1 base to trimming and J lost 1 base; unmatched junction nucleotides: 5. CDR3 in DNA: TGTGCCAGCAGTTTATACCCAGACAGGGGGAACACTGAAGCTTTCTTT. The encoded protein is CASSLYPDRGNTEAFF.

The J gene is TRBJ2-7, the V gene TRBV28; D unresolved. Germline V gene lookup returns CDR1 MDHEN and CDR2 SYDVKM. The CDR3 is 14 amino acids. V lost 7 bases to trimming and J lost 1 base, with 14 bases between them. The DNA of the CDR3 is TGTGCCAGCACCTCACAGCCATTATCCTACGAGCAGTACTTC. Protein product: CASTSQPLSYEQYF.

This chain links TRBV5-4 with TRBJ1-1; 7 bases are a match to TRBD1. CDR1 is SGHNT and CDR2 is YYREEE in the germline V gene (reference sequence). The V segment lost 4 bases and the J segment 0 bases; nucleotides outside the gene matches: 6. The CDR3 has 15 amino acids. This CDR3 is CASSPGGTVNTEAFF. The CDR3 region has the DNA TGTGCCAGCAGCCCTGGTGGGACAGTGAACACTGAAGCTTTCTTT.